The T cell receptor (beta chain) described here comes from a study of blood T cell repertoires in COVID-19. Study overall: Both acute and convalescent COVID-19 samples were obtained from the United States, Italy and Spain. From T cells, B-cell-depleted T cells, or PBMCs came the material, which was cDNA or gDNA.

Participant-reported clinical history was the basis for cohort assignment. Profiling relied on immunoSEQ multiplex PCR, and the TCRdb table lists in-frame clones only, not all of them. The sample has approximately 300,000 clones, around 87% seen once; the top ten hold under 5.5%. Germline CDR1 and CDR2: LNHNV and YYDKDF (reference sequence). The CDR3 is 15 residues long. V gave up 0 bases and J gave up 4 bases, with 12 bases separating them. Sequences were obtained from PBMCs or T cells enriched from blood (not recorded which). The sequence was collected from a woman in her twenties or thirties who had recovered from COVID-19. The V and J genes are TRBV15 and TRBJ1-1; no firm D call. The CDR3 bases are TGTGCCACCAGCAGAGATTTTGGTGCGGTCACTGAAGCTTTCTTT. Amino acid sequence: CATSRDFGAVTEAFF.